The subject of this entry is one TCR beta chain. Clones were sequenced by immunoSEQ multiplex PCR, and TCRdb holds only the in-frame ones, with some missing. The sample contains under 75,000 clones, 75% to 85% of which appear only once. The CDR3 spans 16 residues. With 1 base clipped from V and 2 bases from J, the junction kept 1 base outside the gene matches. The germline CDR1 and CDR2 sequences are SEHNR and FQNEAQ (reference sequence). This sample is drawn from a study of blood T cell repertoires in COVID-19. This clonotype was obtained from a man aged 60 to 75 with acute or convalescent COVID-19. Sequenced sample: peripheral blood. The chain links TRBV7-9 to TRBJ2-5, with 13 nucleotides matching TRBD2. CDR3 sequence: CASSLGGLAGQETQYF. In nucleotides, the CDR3 is TGTGCCAGCAGCTTAGGGGGACTAGCGGGACAAGAGACCCAGTACTTC.